The 20 T cell receptor beta chains reported below all come from one sample, sequenced in a study of blood T cell repertoires in COVID-19. Libraries were prepared by immunoSEQ multiplex PCR; TCRdb keeps only in-frame clonotypes and omits some of them. The table lists about 33,000 clones, roughly 85% of them singletons. The specimen was peripheral blood. The receptors stem from a man in his fifties or sixties with active COVID-19.

The chain uses TRBV6-1 and TRBJ2-1; 7 nucleotides match TRBD2. In germline, CDR1 is MNHNS, CDR2 SASEGT. The junction had 12 bases not matched to a gene; V was cut back by 4 bases and J by 0 bases. The CDR3 extends over 18 amino acids. CDR3 sequence (DNA): TGTGCCAGCAGTGTAAGACCCCAGCGGGAAAGCTCCTACAATGAGCAGTTCTTC. Protein: CASSVRPQRESSYNEQFF.

This clone occurred once. CDR3 nucleotide sequence: TGCGCCAGCAGCCCCCTTGGACTAGAGGTAGATACGCAGTATTTT. It specifies CASSPLGLEVDTQYF. This chain links TRBV5-1 with TRBJ2-3; 7 bases align to TRBD2. CDR1 is SGHRS, CDR2 YFSETQ, per germline. The CDR3 contains 15 residues. V lost 4 bases and J lost 5; bases outside the gene matches: 10. The whole variable domain, filled in from reference TRBV5-1 and TRBJ2-3, reads KAGVTQTPRYLIKTRGQQVTLSCSPISGHRSVSWYQQTPGQGLQFLFEYFSETQRNKGNFPGRFSGRQFSNSRSEMNVSTLELGDSALYLCASSPLGLEVDTQYFGPGTRLTVL.

V usage is TRBV3-1 (or the pseudogene TRBV3-2) and J usage is TRBJ2-1, with 8 bases matching TRBD1. The V gene's germline CDR1 is LGHDT and CDR2 YNNKEL (reference sequence). V was pared by 7 bases and J by 3 bases, with 8 bases of the junction left unmatched. The CDR3 runs to 15 residues. The CDR3 sequence: CASMVRGLFYNEQFF. CDR3 sequence (DNA): TGTGCCAGCATGGTCAGGGGGCTTTTCTACAATGAGCAGTTCTTC.

This chain uses TRBV2 with TRBJ1-1; no reliable D call. With 7 bases removed from V and 4 bases from J, the gap between germline ends came to 13 bases. The germline V gene has CDR1 SNHLY and CDR2 FYNNEI. The CDR3 contains 13 residues. In DNA form, the CDR3 reads TGTGCCAGCATGTTTGAAGCGAGCACTGAAGCTTTCTTT. Its protein product is CASMFEASTEAFF.

The chain has TRBV11-3 and TRBJ2-5, with 13 bases aligning to TRBD2. V trimming: 1 base; J trimming: 5 bases; junction bases outside the gene matches: 13. The germline V gene encodes CDR1 SGHNT and CDR2 YENEEA. This CDR3 comprises 19 residues. For the CDR3, the DNA is TGTGCCAGCAGCTTAGGGTACACTCCGGGACTAGCGGGACGGGAGACCCAGTACTTC. Protein: CASSLGYTPGLAGRETQYF.

The J gene is TRBJ2-7, the V gene TRBV28; the match to TRBD2 covers 7 bases. CDR3 length: 15 residues. With V trimmed by 5 bases and J by 11 bases, 18 bases remained unmatched. Germline loops: CDR1 MDHEN, CDR2 SYDVKM. CDR3 coding DNA: TGTGCCAGCAGTGACAATATACGAACCGGGACTACGGAGTACTTC. It codes for CASSDNIRTGTTEYF.

In DNA form, the CDR3 reads TGTGCCAGCAGTGGTTGGGGCAGGGGTTCACCCCTCCACTTT. Translated, it gives CASSGWGRGSPLHF. The chain links TRBV25-1 to TRBJ1-6; a possible D gene is TRBD1 (6 bases). Germline V gene data show CDR1 as MGHDK and CDR2 as SYGVNS. The CDR3 extends over 14 amino acids. Trimming took 4 bases from V and 9 from J, leaving 13 bases between them.

The V and J genes are TRBV6-5 and TRBJ2-7, with 9 bases aligning to TRBD1. V shed 6 bases, J shed 3 bases, and the junction held 9 bases outside the gene matches. The CDR3 spans 15 residues. Germline-derived CDR1 and CDR2 are MNHEY and SVGAGI. The CDR3 nucleotides read TGTGCCAGCAGAGGTGACAGGGGGTTTCTCTACGAGCAGTACTTC. Its protein is CASRGDRGFLYEQYF.

The V call is TRBV29-1, the J call TRBJ2-3, with 7 bases lining up with TRBD2. Trimming cost V 6 bases and J 0 bases; bases outside gene matches: 6. In germline, CDR1 is SQVTM, CDR2 ANQGSEA. This CDR3 has 14 residues. The CDR3 region has the DNA TGCAGCGTAGGAGCGGGAACTAGCACAGATACGCAGTATTTT. This encodes CSVGAGTSTDTQYF.

The gene calls are TRBV5-1 and TRBJ2-3; possible D gene TRBD1, 5 bases. Trimming stripped 0 bases from V and 7 bases from J, with 12 bases between. The CDR3 is 14 residues long. In germline, CDR1 is SGHRS, CDR2 YFSETQ. The DNA of the CDR3 is TGCGCCAGCAGCTTGGTAGGGGCAGAGAATACGCAGTATTTT. Translating it yields CASSLVGAENTQYF. Looking up the rest from reference TRBV5-1 and TRBJ2-3 gives the full variable domain: KAGVTQTPRYLIKTRGQQVTLSCSPISGHRSVSWYQQTPGQGLQFLFEYFSETQRNKGNFPGRFSGRQFSNSRSEMNVSTLELGDSALYLCASSLVGAENTQYFGPGTRLTVL.

CDR3 in DNA: TGTGCCAGCAGCTTAGACAGCCGTGCCTACGAGCAGTACTTC. Its protein product is CASSLDSRAYEQYF. This chain connects TRBV7-8 to TRBJ2-7; D is unclear. Germline CDR1 is SGHVS and CDR2 is FQNEAQ. V lost 1 base and J lost 2, with 9 bases in between. The CDR3 runs 14 residues.

The chain uses TRBV20-1 and TRBJ2-7; 7 bases match TRBD2. V was pared by 3 bases and J by 0 bases, with 11 bases of the junction left unmatched. In germline, CDR1 is DFQATT, CDR2 SNEGSKA (reference sequence). The CDR3 runs 16 residues. This CDR3 is CSASLAGGSLSYEQYF. The CDR3 nucleotides are TGCAGTGCTAGTCTCGCCGGCGGGAGCCTCTCCTACGAGCAGTACTTC.

This chain joins TRBV30 and TRBJ2-3; 12 nucleotides agree with TRBD2. Germline lookup yields CDR1 GTSNPN and CDR2 SVGIG (reference sequence). Unmatched junction bases numbered 2, after V lost 0 bases and J lost 4 bases. The CDR3 is made up of 15 amino acids. The CDR3 loop reads CAWSVLAGGPDTQYF. CDR3 coding DNA: TGTGCCTGGAGTGTTCTAGCGGGAGGGCCAGATACGCAGTATTTT.

The J gene is TRBJ1-1, the V gene TRBV5-4; no firm D call. CDR1 is SGHNT and CDR2 is YYREEE in the germline V gene (reference sequence). The CDR3 sequence is 11 residues long. Trimming took off 4 bases at V and 2 bases at J, with 3 bases between the two ends. CDR3 residues: CASSVNTEAFF. The CDR3, as DNA: TGTGCCAGCAGCGTAAACACTGAAGCTTTCTTT.

The chain joins TRBV7-3 to TRBJ2-1; 7 bases fit TRBD1. This CDR3 region has 17 residues. The junction had 14 bases not matched to a gene; V was cut back by 4 bases and J by 5 bases. Germline loops: CDR1 SGHTA, CDR2 FQGTGA. In DNA, the CDR3 is TGTGCCAGCAGCTCGCAACCTCCCGGGACAGTAAACAATGAGCAGTTCTTC. The encoded protein is CASSSQPPGTVNNEQFF. The whole variable domain, filled in from reference TRBV7-3 and TRBJ2-1, reads GAGVSQTPSNKVTEKGKYVELRCDPISGHTALYWYRQSLGQGPEFLIYFQGTGAADDSGLPNDRFFAVRPEGSVSTLKIQRTERGDSAVYLCASSSQPPGTVNNEQFFGPGTRLTVL.

The chain joins TRBV2 to TRBJ1-2; 7 bases match TRBD1. The CDR3 totals 12 residues. The germline V gene encodes CDR1 SNHLY and CDR2 FYNNEI. V lost 8 bases and J lost 5; bases outside the gene matches: 5. CDR3: CASETGSYGYTF. The CDR3 DNA reads as TGTGCCAGCGAGACAGGGTCTTATGGCTACACCTTC.

J is TRBJ1-2 and V is TRBV6-5; D might be TRBD1 (5 bases). The CDR3 extends over 15 amino acids. V was clipped by 5 bases and J by 1 base, with 14 bases between them. Germline V lookup: CDR1 MNHEY, CDR2 SVGAGI. This CDR3 is CASSRGTGLNYGYTF. The CDR3 DNA reads as TGTGCCAGCAGTCGCGGGACCGGTCTTAACTATGGCTACACCTTC.

This sequence joins TRBV24-1 and TRBJ2-2; D uncertain. V lost 5 bases and J lost 1, with 4 bases in between. CDR1 is KGHDR and CDR2 is SFDVKD in the germline V gene. The CDR3 length is 13 residues. CDR3 DNA: TGTGCCACCAGTGTTAAGAACACCGGGGAGCTGTTTTTT. It is translated as CATSVKNTGELFF.

J is TRBJ1-2 and V is TRBV7-2, with 10 bases aligning to TRBD1. The junction had 4 bases not matched to a gene; V was cut back by 3 bases and J by 6 bases. Looked up from germline, CDR1 is SGHTA and CDR2 is FQGNSA. This CDR3 comprises 14 residues. The CDR3 region has the DNA TGTGCCAGCAGCTTTCACGGGACAGGGGATGGCTACACCTTC. Protein: CASSFHGTGDGYTF. The complete variable domain, with remaining parts taken from reference TRBV7-2 and TRBJ1-2, reads GAGVSQSPSNKVTEKGKDVELRCDPISGHTALYWYRQSLGQGLEFLIYFQGNSAPDKSGLPSDRFSAERTGGSVSTLTIQRTQQEDSAVYLCASSFHGTGDGYTFGSGTRLTVV.

This chain uses TRBV7-8 with TRBJ1-4, with TRBD1 identical over 7 bases. The germline V gene encodes CDR1 SGHVS and CDR2 FQNEAQ. The junction had 14 bases not matched to a gene; V was cut back by 2 bases and J by 8 bases. CDR3 length equals 17 residues. The CDR3 DNA sequence: TGTGCCAGCAGCTTACCCCGCCTACAGGGGTTGGGCGAAAAACTGTTTTTT. Translated: CASSLPRLQGLGEKLFF.